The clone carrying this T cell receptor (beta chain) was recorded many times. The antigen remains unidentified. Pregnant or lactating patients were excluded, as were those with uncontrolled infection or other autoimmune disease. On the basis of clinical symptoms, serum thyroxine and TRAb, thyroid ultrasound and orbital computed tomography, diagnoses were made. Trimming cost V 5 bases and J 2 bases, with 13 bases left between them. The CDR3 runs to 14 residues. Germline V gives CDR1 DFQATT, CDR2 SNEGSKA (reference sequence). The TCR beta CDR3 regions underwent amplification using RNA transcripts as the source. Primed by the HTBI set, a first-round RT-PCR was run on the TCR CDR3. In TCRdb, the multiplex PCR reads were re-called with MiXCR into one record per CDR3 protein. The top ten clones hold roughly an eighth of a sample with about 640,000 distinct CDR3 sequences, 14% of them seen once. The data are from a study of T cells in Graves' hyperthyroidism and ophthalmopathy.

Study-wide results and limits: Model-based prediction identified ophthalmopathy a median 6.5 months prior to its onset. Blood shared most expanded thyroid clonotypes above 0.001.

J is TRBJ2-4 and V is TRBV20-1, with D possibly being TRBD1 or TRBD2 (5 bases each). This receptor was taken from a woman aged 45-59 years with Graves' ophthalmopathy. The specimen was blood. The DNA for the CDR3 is TGCAGTGCTTTCTCCACGGGACCCAAAAACATTCAGTACTTC. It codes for CSAFSTGPKNIQYF.